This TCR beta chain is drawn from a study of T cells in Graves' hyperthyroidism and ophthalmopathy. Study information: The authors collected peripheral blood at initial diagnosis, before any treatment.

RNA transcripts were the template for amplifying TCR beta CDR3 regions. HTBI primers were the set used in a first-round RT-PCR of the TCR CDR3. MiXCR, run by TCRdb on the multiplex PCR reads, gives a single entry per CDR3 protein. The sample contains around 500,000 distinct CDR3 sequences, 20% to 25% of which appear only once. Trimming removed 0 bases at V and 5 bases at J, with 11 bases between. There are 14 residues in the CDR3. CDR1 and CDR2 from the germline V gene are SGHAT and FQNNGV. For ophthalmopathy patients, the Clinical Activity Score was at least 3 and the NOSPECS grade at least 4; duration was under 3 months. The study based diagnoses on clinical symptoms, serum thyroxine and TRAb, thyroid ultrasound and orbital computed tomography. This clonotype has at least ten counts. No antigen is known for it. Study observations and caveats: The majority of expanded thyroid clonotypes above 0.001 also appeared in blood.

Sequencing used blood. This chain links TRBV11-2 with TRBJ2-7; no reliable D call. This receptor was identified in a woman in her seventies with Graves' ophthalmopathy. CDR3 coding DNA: TGTGCCAGCAGCTTAGATCACGCAGTCCACGAGCAGTACTTC. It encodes CASSLDHAVHEQYF.